This T cell receptor beta chain was documented in a study of blood T cell repertoires in COVID-19. Study at large: PBMCs, B-cell-depleted T cells, or T cells provided the cDNA or gDNA that made up the material.

Everyone who took part was roughly 18 to 89 years old, and they came from about 25 US areas. Researchers sorted participants into cohorts using their self-reported clinical history. CDR1 and CDR2 from the germline V gene are LGHDT and YNNKEL (reference sequence). Between the trimmed V and J ends, which lost 4 bases and 4 bases, there was a span of 22 bases. This CDR3 is built from 17 residues. Authors' analysis steps: Reference gene primer amplification gave nucleated cell count estimates. This table comes from immunoSEQ multiplex PCR, and its TCRdb copy is limited to in-frame clones, with some not included. Clone size and V and J calls were adopted from that table, with D and trimming inferred from the DNA. The repertoire holds under 300,000 clones, with just over 90% as singletons.

The chain combines TRBV3-1 (or the pseudogene TRBV3-2) with TRBJ1-1; D possibly corresponds to TRBD1 (6 bases). This TCR derives from a woman under 30 who had recovered from COVID-19. Sequenced sample: PBMCs or T cells enriched from blood (not recorded which). CDR3 sequence (DNA): TGTGCCAGCAGCCGGGGGCTTCGGGCCGGCGGAAGCACTGAAGCTTTCTTT. Amino acid sequence: CASSRGLRAGGSTEAFF.